These 11 T cell receptor beta chains originate from one sample sequenced in a study of shared clonotypes between healthy human individuals. Here immunoSEQ multiplex PCR was the method, and the copy in TCRdb shows in-frame clones only, minus some. Of 600,000 to 700,000 clones in the sample, around 73% are singletons; the top ten hold about 1.8%. Sequenced input: memory CD4+ T cells sorted from blood. Described subset: CD45RA-negative fraction. The receptors originated from a woman in her 30s in good health.

The CDR3 region is CASSYRTGSDTQYF. CDR3 nucleotides: TGTGCCAGCAGCTATCGGACAGGGTCAGATACGCAGTATTTT. This chain uses TRBV7-7 with TRBJ2-3, with 8 bases matching TRBD1. The V gene's germline CDR1 is SSHAT and CDR2 FNYEAQ (reference sequence). V shed 4 bases, J shed 4 bases, and the junction held 4 bases outside the gene matches. The CDR3 is 14 amino acids.

V and J are TRBV15 and TRBJ2-3; D is unresolved. CDR1 and CDR2 from the germline V gene are LNHNV and YYDKDF (reference sequence). V was pared by 0 bases and J by 6 bases, with 7 bases between. The CDR3 is 13 amino acids. The CDR3 region has the DNA TGTGCCACCAGCAGAGATATAACCGATACGCAGTATTTT. Protein product: CATSRDITDTQYF.

The rearrangement links TRBV5-1 to TRBJ2-5; 9 bases fit TRBD1. The germline V gene encodes CDR1 SGHRS and CDR2 YFSETQ. CDR3 length equals 15 residues. V shed 2 bases and J 4 bases; nucleotides not matched to a gene: 6. The CDR3 region has the DNA TGCGCCAGCAGCTTAGGGACAGGGAGGATAGAGACCCAGTACTTC. Its protein is CASSLGTGRIETQYF.

In this sample, this clone turned up many times. The J gene is TRBJ1-1, the V gene TRBV27; perhaps TRBD1 as D (6 bases). V was clipped by 8 bases and J by 2 bases, with 12 bases between them. The germline CDR1 and CDR2 sequences are MNHEY and SMNVEV (reference sequence). The CDR3 totals 13 residues. The CDR3 region has the DNA TGTGCCAGCCGAGGGGGGGGCAACACTGAAGCTTTCTTT. This translates into CASRGGGNTEAFF.

J is TRBJ2-1 and V is TRBV6-1; TRBD2 matches at 10 bases. CDR3 length: 19 amino acids. After removal of 2 bases from V and 7 bases from J, the junction contained 17 bases not matched to a gene. Germline V gene sequence: CDR1 MNHNS, CDR2 SASEGT. CDR3 nucleotide sequence: TGTGCCAGCAGTGAATCCCCAAAGGGGCTAGCGGGAGAGGTGAATGAGCAGTTCTTC. Its protein product is CASSESPKGLAGEVNEQFF.

Turning to this clone: The same CDR3 arises from other DNA sequences in this sample as well. V is TRBV5-1 and J is TRBJ1-1; D is ambiguous. CDR1 and CDR2 (germline): SGHRS, YFSETQ. The CDR3 is made up of 12 amino acids. Trimming pared 0 bases from V and 2 bases from J, leaving 2 bases between. CDR3 DNA: TGCGCCAGCAGCTTGGATAACACTGAAGCTTTCTTT. Protein product: CASSLDNTEAFF.

This clone was seen only a few times. V usage is TRBV19 and J usage is TRBJ1-2, with no clear D. This CDR3 spans 13 amino acids. Germline V gene data show CDR1 as LNHDA and CDR2 as SQIVND (reference sequence). V was pared by 3 bases and J by 4 bases, with 9 bases between. The CDR3 is CASSITEIYGYTF. The CDR3 bases are TGTGCCAGTAGTATCACGGAAATCTATGGCTACACCTTC.

The J gene is TRBJ2-3, the V gene TRBV25-1; TRBD2 might be the D (5 bases). CDR1 is MGHDK, CDR2 SYGVNS, per germline. The CDR3 loop spans 13 amino acids. The V and J ends lost 6 bases and 6 bases respectively, with 13 bases between them. The CDR3 region is CASSSRWRDTQYF. As DNA, the CDR3 is TGTGCCAGCAGCTCAAGGTGGAGGGATACGCAGTATTTT.

The chain combines TRBV27 with TRBJ2-3; TRBD2 agrees at 10 bases. The V and J ends lost 5 bases and 1 base, in that order; junction bases with no gene match: 6. The germline gives CDR1 MNHEY, CDR2 SMNVEV (reference sequence). The CDR3 is 16 residues long. The CDR3 protein is CASSRTLAGGTDTQYF. CDR3 nucleotides: TGTGCCAGCAGTCGTACCCTAGCGGGAGGCACAGATACGCAGTATTTT.

This clone was counted between two and nine times. Different DNA sequences within this sample yield the same CDR3. V gene TRBV6-1 combines with J gene TRBJ1-5, with D uncertain. This CDR3 has 14 residues. Germline V gives CDR1 MNHNS, CDR2 SASEGT. Trimming shortened V by 4 bases and J by 2 bases, and 9 bases separated the two germline ends. The CDR3 sequence: CASSGRTGNQPQHF. The CDR3 DNA reads TGTGCCAGCAGTGGGCGGACCGGCAATCAGCCCCAGCATTTT.

Concerning this clone: Relative to the germline gene, one junction end is altered; a read error may explain this. The chain employs TRBV14 and TRBJ1-2, with 7 bases identical to TRBD1. The CDR3 contains 13 residues. The germline V gene has CDR1 SGHDN and CDR2 FVKESK. This CDR3 reads CASRQEGARGYTF. CDR3 coding DNA: TGTGCCAGCAGACAAGAGGGGGCGCGAGGCTACACCTTC.